Presented here are 2 T cell receptor beta chains from one specimen sequenced in a study of OX40 agonist ivuxolimab in advanced cancers. Here immunoSEQ multiplex PCR was the method, and the copy in TCRdb shows in-frame clones only, minus some. The sample yields about 72,000 clones, roughly 80% seen once. The sample in question was CD4+ or CD8+ T cells sorted from blood, obtained in a trial of the OX40 agonist ivuxolimab. These receptors came from an adult with an advanced solid tumor such as melanoma, head and neck, liver or kidney cancer.

On this clone: This sample includes further DNA sequences coding for the same CDR3. This rearrangement joins TRBV7-9 to TRBJ1-1, with no clear D. V lost 1 base and J 0 bases, leaving 3 bases between the germline ends. Germline-derived CDR1 and CDR2 are SEHNR and FQNEAQ (reference sequence). CDR3 length: 13 amino acids. The CDR3 loop is CASSLELNTEAFF. The CDR3 DNA reads as TGTGCCAGCAGCTTAGAGCTGAACACTGAAGCTTTCTTT.

The chain joins TRBV7-2 to TRBJ2-3; 10 bases match TRBD2. The V and J ends lost 1 base and 4 bases, in that order; junction bases with no gene match: 5. The length of the CDR3 is 16 residues. Germline CDR1 and CDR2: SGHTA and FQGNSA. CDR3 sequence: CASSLGVAGGSDTQYF. The CDR3 region has the DNA TGTGCCAGCAGCTTAGGGGTAGCGGGGGGATCAGATACGCAGTATTTT.